The 21 T cell receptor beta chains below come from one sample, sequenced in a study of cytomegalovirus exposure and HLA in healthy donors (dated by TCRdb to about 2017). The method behind the library was the immunoSEQ multiplex PCR assay. For the multiplex PCR, a mixture combining 60 forward primers for TCR Vbeta segments and 13 reverse primers for TCR Jbeta segments was used. TCRdb retrieved this table from immuneACCESS and kept in-frame rearrangements only. Not all clones are present; in checked studies, unresolved V genes account for under half, and no reason is known for the remainder. Per the sample table, the count is 70,000 or so clones. The top ten clones comprise under 3% of the sample. The sample taken for sequencing was PBMCs. The receptors here all came from a man aged 35-49 years in good health and CMV-seronegative.

The chain combines TRBV7-3 with TRBJ2-1; TRBD2 matches at 8 bases. V gave up 5 bases and J gave up 5 bases; unmatched junction bases: 8. The CDR3 spans 15 residues. Germline V CDR1 and CDR2: SGHTA, FQGTGA. The CDR3 region is CASSPGTSKNNEQFF. CDR3 nucleotides: TGTGCCAGCAGCCCCGGGACTAGTAAAAACAATGAGCAGTTCTTC.

The CDR3 DNA is TGTGCCAGCAGCTTGGATGCAGGGCACAATCAGCCCCAGCATTTT. Protein product: CASSLDAGHNQPQHF. J is TRBJ1-5 and V is TRBV5-6, with a tentative D call TRBD1 (5 bases). The CDR3 has 15 residues. Trimming cost V 0 bases and J 3 bases, with 10 bases left between them. Germline V gene data show CDR1 as SGHDT and CDR2 as YYEEEE. Combining the CDR3 with reference TRBV5-6 and TRBJ1-5 gives the whole variable domain DAGVTQSPTHLIKTRGQQVTLRCSPKSGHDTVSWYQQALGQGPQFIFQYYEEEERQRGNFPDRFSGHQFPNYSSELNVNALLLGDSALYLCASSLDAGHNQPQHFGDGTRLSIL.

The rearrangement uses TRBV13 and TRBJ2-1; 7 nucleotides align to TRBD1. Germline V CDR1 and CDR2: PRHDT, FYEKMQ (reference sequence). The CDR3 loop spans 14 amino acids. With V trimmed by 4 bases and J by 5 bases, 5 bases remained unmatched. CDR3 DNA sequence: TGTGCCAGCAGCTCTGGGACAGAAGACAATGAGCAGTTCTTC. Protein sequence: CASSSGTEDNEQFF.

The chain couples TRBV5-6 to TRBJ2-1; weak D call: TRBD1 (5 bases). Germline V gene sequence: CDR1 SGHDT, CDR2 YYEEEE. V was pared by 2 bases and J by 5 bases, with 17 bases between. CDR3 length equals 16 residues. The CDR3 reads CASSFWLGQGNNEQFF. CDR3 sequence (DNA): TGTGCCAGCAGCTTTTGGCTAGGTCAGGGAAACAATGAGCAGTTCTTC. The full variable domain, its missing parts supplied by reference TRBV5-6 and TRBJ2-1, is DAGVTQSPTHLIKTRGQQVTLRCSPKSGHDTVSWYQQALGQGPQFIFQYYEEEERQRGNFPDRFSGHQFPNYSSELNVNALLLGDSALYLCASSFWLGQGNNEQFFGPGTRLTVL.

The gene calls are TRBV30 and TRBJ1-1; weak D call: TRBD1 (6 bases). Germline V gives CDR1 GTSNPN, CDR2 SVGIG (reference sequence). CDR3 length: 14 residues. V was trimmed by 2 bases and J by 1 base, leaving 11 bases between them. The CDR3 coding sequence is TGTGCCTGGAGTACAACGACAGGGAACACTGAAGCTTTCTTT. It encodes CAWSTTTGNTEAFF.

The chain joins TRBV27 to TRBJ2-1; tentatively, D is TRBD2 (5 bases). CDR1 is MNHEY and CDR2 is SMNVEV in the germline V gene (reference sequence). Trimming took 6 bases from V and 2 from J, leaving 11 bases between them. CDR3 size: 14 residues. The CDR3 DNA sequence: TGTGCCAGCAGGGAGGACGGGACCTACAATGAGCAGTTCTTC. This encodes CASREDGTYNEQFF.

The chain links TRBV27 to TRBJ1-2; possible D gene TRBD1, 6 bases. The CDR3 consists of 18 residues. Deletions cut 0 bases from V and 0 bases from J, with 17 bases between. The germline V gene encodes CDR1 MNHEY and CDR2 SMNVEV (reference sequence). The CDR3 nucleotides are TGTGCCAGCAGTTTATCGGAGAGAGTAGACAGGACTAACTATGGCTACACCTTC. Translating gives CASSLSERVDRTNYGYTF.

The V and J genes are TRBV14 and TRBJ2-5; TRBD1 is a possible D gene (6 bases). The CDR3 consists of 14 residues. V lost 2 bases and J 5 bases, leaving 12 bases between the germline ends. Germline V gives CDR1 SGHDN, CDR2 FVKESK. The CDR3 spells CASSQTPQGETQYF. The CDR3 region has the DNA TGTGCCAGCAGCCAAACACCCCAGGGGGAGACCCAGTACTTC.

This chain uses TRBV9 with TRBJ2-1; 10 bases are shared with TRBD2. This CDR3 is built from 17 residues. V shed 3 bases and J 5 bases; nucleotides not matched to a gene: 11. Germline V lookup: CDR1 SGDLS, CDR2 YYNGEE. The CDR3 DNA sequence: TGTGCCAGCAGCGCTACTTCACTAGCGGGGACCAACAATGAGCAGTTCTTC. Its protein is CASSATSLAGTNNEQFF.

The V call is TRBV5-1, the J call TRBJ1-3, with TRBD1 identical over 7 bases. In germline, CDR1 is SGHRS, CDR2 YFSETQ. The CDR3 runs 14 residues. J was trimmed by 4 bases and V by 4 bases; bases with no gene match: 5. CDR3 protein: CASSRGQEGNTIYF. The CDR3 nucleotides read TGCGCCAGCAGCCGAGGACAGGAGGGAAACACCATATATTTT.

The chain couples TRBV10-3 to TRBJ2-4, with 8 bases that match TRBD1. The CDR3 is made up of 16 amino acids. The trim removed 4 bases at V and 0 bases at J, leaving 5 bases unmatched. Germline CDR1 is ENHRY and CDR2 is SYGVKD. The CDR3 protein is CAISATGVLAKNIQYF. The DNA of the CDR3 is TGTGCCATCAGTGCGACAGGGGTACTAGCCAAAAACATTCAGTACTTC.

V is TRBV5-1 and J is TRBJ2-3; D remains ambiguous. CDR3 length equals 12 residues. Germline V lookup: CDR1 SGHRS, CDR2 YFSETQ. Trimming removed 0 bases from V and 4 bases from J, with 3 bases in between. CDR3 protein: CASSLAPDTQYF. CDR3 nucleotide sequence: TGCGCCAGCAGCTTGGCTCCAGATACGCAGTATTTT.

The chain is built from TRBV11-2 and TRBJ1-4; 9 bases are a match to TRBD1. V gave up 3 bases and J gave up 3 bases; unmatched junction bases: 5. This CDR3 contains 16 residues. The germline gives CDR1 SGHAT, CDR2 FQNNGV. As DNA, the CDR3 is TGTGCCAGCAGCTTGGGTACAGGGGGCCCTAATGAAAAACTGTTTTTT. It specifies CASSLGTGGPNEKLFF. Full variable domain (remainder filled in from reference TRBV11-2 and TRBJ1-4): EAGVAQSPRYKIIEKRQSVAFWCNPISGHATLYWYQQILGQGPKLLIQFQNNGVVDDSQLPKDRFSAERLKGVDSTLKIQPAKLEDSAVYLCASSLGTGGPNEKLFFGSGTQLSVL.

The chain employs TRBV30 and TRBJ1-4; TRBD1 agrees at 9 bases. V shed 4 bases and J 3 bases; nucleotides not matched to a gene: 6. Germline values: CDR1 GTSNPN, CDR2 SVGIG (reference sequence). CDR3 length: 15 amino acids. The CDR3 bases are TGTGCCTGGAATGGACAGGGGTCGGCTAATGAAAAACTGTTTTTT. It specifies CAWNGQGSANEKLFF. Full variable domain (missing parts from reference TRBV30 and TRBJ1-4): SQTIHQWPATLVQPVGSPLSLECTVEGTSNPNLYWYRQAAGRGLQLLFYSVGIGQISSEVPQNLSASRPQDRQFILSSKKLLLSDSGFYLCAWNGQGSANEKLFFGSGTQLSVL.

Details on this clone: The junction differs from germline at one of its ends, possibly a read error. V usage is TRBV7-7 and J usage is TRBJ2-7; a possible D gene is TRBD2 (5 bases). The CDR3 runs to 14 residues. Germline CDR1 is SSHAT and CDR2 is FNYEAQ (reference sequence). The DNA for the CDR3 is TGTGCTAGCAGCCTCGGTGAGGGCATCTACGAGCAGTACTTC. This sequence encodes CASSLGEGIYEQYF.

The chain has TRBV5-1 and TRBJ1-5; weak D call: TRBD1 (5 bases). The CDR3 loop spans 13 amino acids. With 5 bases removed from V and 5 bases from J, the gap between germline ends came to 11 bases. In germline, CDR1 is SGHRS, CDR2 YFSETQ. The CDR3 DNA reads TGCGCCAGCAGTCAGACAGTGGATCAGCCCCAGCATTTT. This encodes CASSQTVDQPQHF.

The genes are TRBV4-1 and TRBJ2-7; D is perhaps TRBD1 (6 bases). V lost 2 bases, J lost 3 bases, and 14 bases lay in between. The CDR3 is made up of 15 amino acids. Germline-derived CDR1 and CDR2 are MGHRA and YSYEKL. The CDR3 DNA follows: TGCGCCAGCAGCCAAAACTTCGGACAGCTCTACGAGCAGTACTTC. It translates to CASSQNFGQLYEQYF.

The rearrangement joins TRBV5-1 to TRBJ1-5; 11 positions agree with TRBD1. The CDR3 runs to 14 residues. Germline CDR1 SGHRS, CDR2 YFSETQ. After removal of 3 bases from V and 10 bases from J, the junction contained 6 bases not matched to a gene. DNA of the CDR3: TGCGCCAGCAGCTCGGGGACAGGGGGAAGTCCCCAGCATTTT. This gives the protein CASSSGTGGSPQHF.

This chain joins TRBV4-2 and TRBJ1-5; no reliable D call. The V gene's germline CDR1 is LGHNA and CDR2 YNFKEQ. Trimming removed 1 base at V and 6 bases at J, with 4 bases between. The CDR3 length is 12 residues. The CDR3: CASSQVGQPQHF. CDR3 DNA sequence: TGTGCCAGCAGCCAAGTCGGTCAGCCCCAGCATTTT.

The chain employs TRBV6-6 and TRBJ2-7, with 10 bases aligning to TRBD1. CDR1 MNHNY and CDR2 SVGAGI come from the germline V gene (reference sequence). V was clipped by 7 bases and J by 2 bases; unmatched bases: 5. The CDR3 spans 14 residues. CDR3 sequence: CASTKGTGAYEQYF. The CDR3 region has the DNA TGTGCCAGCACGAAGGGGACAGGGGCCTACGAGCAGTACTTC.

This chain connects TRBV18 to TRBJ2-3, with 10 positions matching TRBD1. This CDR3 has 14 residues. J gave up 3 bases and V 5 bases, and 2 bases lay outside the gene matches. Germline V gene lookup returns CDR1 KGHSH and CDR2 LQKENI. The chain's CDR3 is CASSRDRGTDTQYF. CDR3 in DNA: TGTGCCAGCTCAAGGGACAGGGGAACAGATACGCAGTATTTT.